This TCR beta chain was retrieved from a study of cytomegalovirus exposure and HLA in healthy donors. Study-wide points: In vitro, three CMV-associated chains proved specific for CMV antigens. CMV serostatus alone was available as immune exposure information.

With respect to this clone: Its antigen is not identified.

J was trimmed by 7 bases and V by 6 bases; bases with no gene match: 18. Germline loops: CDR1 KGHSH, CDR2 LQKENI. This CDR3 region has 18 residues. 60 Vbeta and 13 Jbeta primers were used in PCR. Sequencing used immunoSEQ multiplex PCR; TCRdb keeps in-frame clones, though not all of them. The table records about 82,000 clones, 60% to 80% of them present only once. The genes are TRBV18 and TRBJ1-6; TRBD1 matches at 7 bases. The sample comprised PBMCs. The source of this sequence is a man in his forties or fifties in good health and CMV-seronegative. The CDR3 is CASSPRQGKSVDNSPLHF. CDR3 bases: TGTGCCAGCTCGCCCCGACAGGGTAAAAGTGTCGACAATTCACCCCTCCACTTT.